The T cell receptor (beta chain) described here comes from a study of cytomegalovirus exposure and HLA in healthy donors (dated 2017 in TCRdb). A note on the overall study: According to a later analysis, one platform produced both the roughly 110 validation repertoires and the 700 or so repertoires of the first cohort. The study aimed to test whether cataloging public T cell receptors could reveal signatures of past pathogen exposure. The study combined high-throughput TCR immunosequencing, statistical association of individual TCRs with disease status, and machine learning to predict cytomegalovirus infection status. Besides the first cohort of 500 to 700 subjects, a separate validation cohort made up of over a hundred different subjects was used. General study outcomes and caveats: In both the original and validation cohorts, the classifier was reported to diagnose cytomegalovirus status with high specificity and sensitivity. The authors suggested that the approach could potentially be extended to other disease states and immunological phenotypes. A later analysis found that TCRs clustered in the first cohort also tended to co-occur in the roughly 120 validation repertoires, with just under 95% of cluster scores above 0. In vitro tests confirmed that a few of the cytomegalovirus-associated TCR beta chains recognize cytomegalovirus antigens. Most TCR sequences were observed very rarely across donors, whereas some public TCRs were present in many individuals. The study listed 150 to 200 TCR beta chains as associated with cytomegalovirus. All 110 or so repertoires were used to score co-occurrence in the validation cohort in a later analysis, because that analysis had no HLA typing for the cohort.

Library method: the immunoSEQ multiplex PCR assay. Per the source publication's procedure: A statistical classification framework was built for diagnosing cytomegalovirus status from the catalog of TCR beta chain sequences. Here the immuneACCESS table is served through TCRdb, limited to in-frame sequences with V and J called. Missing clones are a known gap in these copies; in checked studies unresolved V genes cover under half, and the rest lacks a known reason. V, J and clone size are those of that table, while D and trimming were read from the DNA. The sample table records 250,000 to 400,000 clones; roughly 87% of these occur just once. Roughly 0.96% of the sample is in the top ten clones. Separate from the roughly 700-subject first cohort, the validation cohort of 95 to 150 subjects was the group to which the donors belonged. Comments on this clone: Its antigen target is currently unknown. Base qualities are not at hand, and no much larger clone is one base apart.

The CDR3 covers 17 residues, taking in both the cysteine and the phenylalanine. The entry retains the CDR3 DNA only, 51 bases that are in frame from base 1. The germline V gene (reference sequence) yields LNHDA for CDR1 and SQIVND for CDR2. Cut back by 6 bases and 3 bases, the V and J ends lie 21 bases apart. Here the chain combines TRBV19 and TRBJ1-5, with a weak D call of TRBD1 (6 bases match). The specimen was PBMCs. The TCR originated in a man aged 25 to 40 in good health and CMV-seronegative. The CDR3 here reads CASSPRTVGDYNQPQHF. The nucleotide sequence reads TGTGCCAGTAGCCCGAGGACAGTTGGGGATTACAATCAGCCCCAGCATTTT.